These T cell receptor beta chains were read from a single sample in a study of shared clonotypes between healthy human individuals. Sequencing used immunoSEQ multiplex PCR; TCRdb keeps in-frame clones, though not all of them. The sample includes 450,000 to 600,000 clones, roughly 85% of them seen just once. Input material: PBMCs. These receptor sequences come from a woman aged 40 to 50 in good health. Some clones in this sample may be carry-over from other donors' samples. The CDR3 runs from the conserved cysteine through the conserved F or W. Fields, in order: CDR3 length, J gene, D gene, V gene, clone size, CDR3 DNA, CDR3 protein. A D gene is named only where the DNA matches it firmly. Rows give clone size only sometimes, using once, few, many, or a class for an expanded clone.

CDR3 length: 13
J gene: TRBJ2-7
D gene: TRBD2
V gene: TRBV7-8
clone size: NA
CDR3 DNA: TGTGCCAGCGGCTTAGCGGGATCCTACGAGCAGTACTTC
CDR3 protein: CASGLAGSYEQYF

CDR3 length: 13
J gene: TRBJ2-5
D gene: NA
V gene: TRBV28
clone size: NA
CDR3 DNA: TGTGCCAGCAGTCCCAACCTGCGAGAGACCCAGTACTTC
CDR3 protein: CASSPNLRETQYF

CDR3 length: 15
J gene: TRBJ2-7
D gene: TRBD1
V gene: TRBV23-1
clone size: NA
CDR3 DNA: TGCGCCAGCACCCCCGGGACAGGGTCCGGTCACGAGCAGTACTTC
CDR3 protein: CASTPGTGSGHEQYF

CDR3 length: 15
J gene: TRBJ2-7
D gene: NA
V gene: TRBV7-2
clone size: NA
CDR3 DNA: TGTGCCAGCAGCTCCTATGCGGGGGCAAGGTACGAGCAGTACTTC
CDR3 protein: CASSSYAGARYEQYF

CDR3 length: 16
J gene: TRBJ2-5
D gene: NA
V gene: TRBV5-1
clone size: NA
CDR3 DNA: TGCGCCAGCAGCTTCCAACCTACTGGAAACCAAGAGACCCAGTACTTC
CDR3 protein: CASSFQPTGNQETQYF

CDR3 length: 15
J gene: TRBJ1-2
D gene: TRBD1
V gene: TRBV9
clone size: NA
CDR3 DNA: TGTGCCAGCAGCGTAGACTTACAGGGGGCTAGGGGCTACACCTTC
CDR3 protein: CASSVDLQGARGYTF

CDR3 length: 16
J gene: TRBJ2-7
D gene: TRBD2
V gene: TRBV15
clone size: NA
CDR3 DNA: TGTGCCACCAGCAGGGGCTTAGTGGGACTACCATACGAGCAGTACTTC
CDR3 protein: CATSRGLVGLPYEQYF

CDR3 length: 13
J gene: TRBJ2-5
D gene: TRBD1
V gene: TRBV2
clone size: once
CDR3 DNA: TGTGCCAGCAGTAGACAGGGGGGGGAGACCCAGTACTTC
CDR3 protein: CASSRQGGETQYF

CDR3 length: 15
J gene: TRBJ1-1
D gene: TRBD1
V gene: TRBV29-1
clone size: NA
CDR3 DNA: TGCAGCGTGGGCACCGGGACAGGGACGTACACTGAAGCTTTCTTT
CDR3 protein: CSVGTGTGTYTEAFF

CDR3 length: 17
J gene: TRBJ2-1
D gene: TRBD1
V gene: TRBV27
clone size: NA
CDR3 DNA: TGTGCCAGCAGTTCTTTCTTAACCGGGACAGGTTACAATGAGCAGTTCTTC
CDR3 protein: CASSSFLTGTGYNEQFF

CDR3 length: 16
J gene: TRBJ2-7
D gene: TRBD2
V gene: TRBV7-2
clone size: once
CDR3 DNA: TGTGCCAGCAGCCCGCAGGGACTAGCGGGTCCCCATGAGCAGTACTTC
CDR3 protein: CASSPQGLAGPHEQYF

CDR3 length: 16
J gene: TRBJ2-1
D gene: NA
V gene: TRBV5-1
clone size: few
CDR3 DNA: TGCGCCAGCAGCCATGGACTGGGAAGCTCCTACAATGAGCAGTTCTTC
CDR3 protein: CASSHGLGSSYNEQFF

CDR3 length: 13
J gene: TRBJ1-5
D gene: TRBD1
V gene: TRBV2
clone size: NA
CDR3 DNA: TGTGCCAGCAACCGACAGGGGGATCAGCCCCAGCATTTT
CDR3 protein: CASNRQGDQPQHF

CDR3 length: 16
J gene: TRBJ2-3
D gene: TRBD2
V gene: TRBV19
clone size: once
CDR3 DNA: TGTGCCAGTAGTGCCACAGCGGGAGCGGTGGCAGATACGCAGTATTTT
CDR3 protein: CASSATAGAVADTQYF

CDR3 length: 15
J gene: TRBJ2-7
D gene: NA
V gene: TRBV28
clone size: NA
CDR3 DNA: TGTGCCAGCAGCCCTCCCCGGGCCGGTCCGGCCGAGCAGTACTTC
CDR3 protein: CASSPPRAGPAEQYF

CDR3 length: 13
J gene: TRBJ2-7
D gene: TRBD2
V gene: TRBV6-5
clone size: NA
CDR3 DNA: TGTGCCAGCAGTGAGCGGGGACCCTACGAGCAGTACTTC
CDR3 protein: CASSERGPYEQYF

CDR3 length: 17
J gene: TRBJ1-6
D gene: TRBD1
V gene: TRBV28
clone size: NA
CDR3 DNA: TGTGCCAGCAGTGTTATGACAGGGACGGGCATTGATTCACCCCTCCACTTT
CDR3 protein: CASSVMTGTGIDSPLHF

CDR3 length: 18
J gene: TRBJ2-1
D gene: NA
V gene: TRBV7-8
clone size: NA
CDR3 DNA: TGTGCCAGCAGCTTAGCTCCGGGGATTACAAGCTCCTACAATGAGCAGTTCTTC
CDR3 protein: CASSLAPGITSSYNEQFF

CDR3 length: 15
J gene: TRBJ2-1
D gene: TRBD2
V gene: TRBV5-6
clone size: few
CDR3 DNA: TGTGCCAGCAGCTTTCGACTAGCGGGGTACAATGAGCAGTTCTTC
CDR3 protein: CASSFRLAGYNEQFF

CDR3 length: 15
J gene: TRBJ2-5
D gene: TRBD2
V gene: TRBV29-1
clone size: NA
CDR3 DNA: TGCAGCGTGTCTCCGGGACTAGCGGGAGCAGAGACCCAGTACTTC
CDR3 protein: CSVSPGLAGAETQYF

CDR3 length: 11
J gene: TRBJ2-1
D gene: NA
V gene: TRBV4-1
clone size: NA
CDR3 DNA: TGCGCCAGCAGCCTGGACTCTGAGCAGTTCTTC
CDR3 protein: CASSLDSEQFF

CDR3 length: 16
J gene: TRBJ2-7
D gene: TRBD2
V gene: TRBV6-6
clone size: NA
CDR3 DNA: TGTGCCAGCAGCCCGGCGTCTAGCGGGAGAAACTACGAGCAGTACTTC
CDR3 protein: CASSPASSGRNYEQYF

CDR3 length: 15
J gene: TRBJ2-1
D gene: NA
V gene: TRBV7-3
clone size: many
CDR3 DNA: TGTGCCAGCAGTCCTCTAGCGATCTCCTACAATGAGCAGTTCTTC
CDR3 protein: CASSPLAISYNEQFF

CDR3 length: 13
J gene: TRBJ2-1
D gene: NA
V gene: TRBV14
clone size: NA
CDR3 DNA: TGTGCCAGCAGCCAAGATTATAACAATGAGCAGTTCTTC
CDR3 protein: CASSQDYNNEQFF

CDR3 length: 16
J gene: TRBJ2-2
D gene: NA
V gene: TRBV4-2
clone size: NA
CDR3 DNA: TGTGCCAGCAGCCAAGATTCCGGGGGGAACACCGGGGAGCTGTTTTTT
CDR3 protein: CASSQDSGGNTGELFF

CDR3 length: 17
J gene: TRBJ1-5
D gene: NA
V gene: TRBV27
clone size: NA
CDR3 DNA: TGTGCCAGCAGCCCCTCCCCCTACCGACAGTTGGTACAGCCCCAGCATTTT
CDR3 protein: CASSPSPYRQLVQPQHF

CDR3 length: 17
J gene: TRBJ2-1
D gene: NA
V gene: TRBV29-1
clone size: NA
CDR3 DNA: TGCAGCGTTGTTTTGGGAGTACGTGGTTCAGGGGCCAATGAGCAGTTCTTC
CDR3 protein: CSVVLGVRGSGANEQFF

CDR3 length: 14
J gene: TRBJ1-1
D gene: NA
V gene: TRBV18
clone size: NA
CDR3 DNA: TGTGCCAGCTCGGGGAGGCGGGCCGGCACTGAAGCTTTCTTT
CDR3 protein: CASSGRRAGTEAFF

CDR3 length: 10
J gene: TRBJ2-5
D gene: NA
V gene: TRBV30
clone size: few
CDR3 DNA: TGTGCCTGGAGTGTCCGAACCCAGTACTTC
CDR3 protein: CAWSVRTQYF

CDR3 length: 16
J gene: TRBJ1-2
D gene: TRBD1
V gene: TRBV5-4
clone size: NA
CDR3 DNA: TGTGCCAGCAGCACCGGGACAGGGTCGGGTAACTATGGCTACACCTTC
CDR3 protein: CASSTGTGSGNYGYTF

CDR3 length: 14
J gene: TRBJ1-2
D gene: NA
V gene: TRBV28
clone size: few
CDR3 DNA: TGTGCCAGCAGTTTGGTAGGGGCGGACTATGGCTACACCTTC
CDR3 protein: CASSLVGADYGYTF

CDR3 length: 14
J gene: TRBJ1-5
D gene: NA
V gene: TRBV6-1
clone size: NA
CDR3 DNA: TGTGCCAGCAGTGAGTATGGGGAGCGGCAGCCCCAGCATTTT
CDR3 protein: CASSEYGERQPQHF

CDR3 length: 15
J gene: TRBJ2-1
D gene: TRBD1
V gene: TRBV10-3
clone size: few
CDR3 DNA: TGTGCCATCAGTGAGTCGACAGGGGGCTACAATGAGCAGTTCTTC
CDR3 protein: CAISESTGGYNEQFF

CDR3 length: 13
J gene: TRBJ2-5
D gene: NA
V gene: TRBV28
clone size: NA
CDR3 DNA: TGTGCCAGCAAAGTAACAGGCCTGGGGGAGCAGTACTTC
CDR3 protein: CASKVTGLGEQYF

CDR3 length: 16
J gene: TRBJ2-3
D gene: TRBD1
V gene: TRBV5-4
clone size: many
CDR3 DNA: TGTGCCAGCAGCCCCCTGGGGGGACAGGTTCCGGATACGCAGTATTTT
CDR3 protein: CASSPLGGQVPDTQYF

CDR3 length: 15
J gene: TRBJ2-1
D gene: TRBD2
V gene: TRBV7-9
clone size: NA
CDR3 DNA: TGTGCCAGCAGCTTAAGCGGGAAGGATCCCAATGAGCAGTTCTTC
CDR3 protein: CASSLSGKDPNEQFF

CDR3 length: 15
J gene: TRBJ2-7
D gene: NA
V gene: TRBV6-6
clone size: NA
CDR3 DNA: TGTGCCAGCAGTTACTCGTTGTCGGGTACGGACGAGCAGTACTTC
CDR3 protein: CASSYSLSGTDEQYF

CDR3 length: 15
J gene: TRBJ2-2
D gene: NA
V gene: TRBV5-1
clone size: few
CDR3 DNA: TGCGCCAGCAGCCCATCTACAACGAACACCGGGGAGCTGTTTTTT
CDR3 protein: CASSPSTTNTGELFF

CDR3 length: 15
J gene: TRBJ2-1
D gene: NA
V gene: TRBV19
clone size: NA
CDR3 DNA: TGTGCCAGTAGCGATCTAACTACCCCGGGGAATGAGCAGTTCTTC
CDR3 protein: CASSDLTTPGNEQFF

CDR3 length: 14
J gene: TRBJ2-5
D gene: NA
V gene: TRBV19
clone size: few
CDR3 DNA: TGTGCCAGTAGTATACAAGGTGGGGGGAAGACCCAGTACTTC
CDR3 protein: CASSIQGGGKTQYF

CDR3 length: 12
J gene: TRBJ1-1
D gene: NA
V gene: TRBV7-9
clone size: NA
CDR3 DNA: TGTGCCAGCGGACTTTGGGGCACTGAAGCTTTCTTT
CDR3 protein: CASGLWGTEAFF

CDR3 length: 14
J gene: TRBJ2-1
D gene: NA
V gene: TRBV7-3
clone size: NA
CDR3 DNA: TGTGCCAGCAGCTTAATGGCGACCGCCTATGAGCAGTTCTTC
CDR3 protein: CASSLMATAYEQFF

CDR3 length: 17
J gene: TRBJ2-1
D gene: TRBD2
V gene: TRBV11-1
clone size: NA
CDR3 DNA: TGTGCCAGCAGCTTAAATCCAGGGACTAGCGGATACAATGAGCAGTTCTTC
CDR3 protein: CASSLNPGTSGYNEQFF

CDR3 length: 14
J gene: TRBJ1-2
D gene: TRBD1
V gene: TRBV28
clone size: NA
CDR3 DNA: TGTGCCAGCAGTTCAGGGGGAGACTTCTATGGCTACACCTTC
CDR3 protein: CASSSGGDFYGYTF

CDR3 length: 16
J gene: TRBJ2-1
D gene: TRBD2
V gene: TRBV4-1
clone size: NA
CDR3 DNA: TGCGCCAGCAGCCAAGGGTTTAGCGGGAGGTACAATGAGCAGTTCTTC
CDR3 protein: CASSQGFSGRYNEQFF

CDR3 length: 12
J gene: TRBJ1-2
D gene: NA
V gene: TRBV2
clone size: NA
CDR3 DNA: TGTGCCAGCAGTGAAGGGCGGCGGGGCTACACCTTC
CDR3 protein: CASSEGRRGYTF

CDR3 length: 14
J gene: TRBJ2-7
D gene: TRBD2
V gene: TRBV10-2
clone size: few
CDR3 DNA: TGCGCCAGCCGACTAGCGGGAGGGCCAGCCGAGCAGTACTTC
CDR3 protein: CASRLAGGPAEQYF

CDR3 length: 13
J gene: TRBJ1-3
D gene: NA
V gene: TRBV6-1
clone size: NA
CDR3 DNA: TGTGCCAGCAGTTGGGTCCATGGAAACACCATATATTTT
CDR3 protein: CASSWVHGNTIYF

CDR3 length: 14
J gene: TRBJ2-5
D gene: TRBD1
V gene: TRBV9
clone size: once
CDR3 DNA: TGTGCCAGCAGCGGACAGGGATGGGCAGAGACCCAGTACTTC
CDR3 protein: CASSGQGWAETQYF

CDR3 length: 13
J gene: TRBJ1-1
D gene: TRBD1
V gene: TRBV5-1
clone size: NA
CDR3 DNA: TGCGCCAGCAGCGGACAGGACAGGGCGATTTCTTTCTTT
CDR3 protein: CASSGQDRAISFF

CDR3 length: 11
J gene: TRBJ2-7
D gene: NA
V gene: TRBV6-5
clone size: NA
CDR3 DNA: TGTGCCAGCAGTTCAGGGTTCGAGCAGTACTTC
CDR3 protein: CASSSGFEQYF

CDR3 length: 15
J gene: TRBJ2-1
D gene: TRBD2
V gene: TRBV10-3
clone size: NA
CDR3 DNA: TGTGCCACCTCAGGGGCAATAGCGGGAGCCGGTGAGCAGTTCTTC
CDR3 protein: CATSGAIAGAGEQFF

CDR3 length: 14
J gene: TRBJ2-7
D gene: NA
V gene: TRBV30
clone size: NA
CDR3 DNA: TGTGCCTGGAGTGCCGAGGACACCTTCCACGAGCAGTACTTC
CDR3 protein: CAWSAEDTFHEQYF

CDR3 length: 14
J gene: TRBJ2-5
D gene: TRBD1
V gene: TRBV6-1
clone size: NA
CDR3 DNA: TGTGCCAGCAGTCGGACAGGGGTTGGGGAGACCCAGTACTTC
CDR3 protein: CASSRTGVGETQYF

CDR3 length: 14
J gene: TRBJ1-1
D gene: NA
V gene: TRBV28
clone size: few
CDR3 DNA: TGTGCCAGCAGTTTATTGTCGGGAGGGACTGAAGCTTTCTTT
CDR3 protein: CASSLLSGGTEAFF

CDR3 length: 14
J gene: TRBJ2-1
D gene: NA
V gene: TRBV2
clone size: NA
CDR3 DNA: TGTGCCAGCAGCCCGGTGATCTCCTACAATGAGCAGTTCTTC
CDR3 protein: CASSPVISYNEQFF

CDR3 length: 15
J gene: TRBJ2-1
D gene: NA
V gene: TRBV23-1
clone size: few
CDR3 DNA: TGCGCCAGCAGTCAAAACAGGGCCACCCTTAATGAGCAGTTCTTC
CDR3 protein: CASSQNRATLNEQFF

CDR3 length: 16
J gene: TRBJ1-4
D gene: NA
V gene: TRBV4-3
clone size: NA
CDR3 DNA: TGCGCCAGCAGCCTAGGTGCGGGGCTGACTAATGAAAAACTGTTTTTT
CDR3 protein: CASSLGAGLTNEKLFF

CDR3 length: 15
J gene: TRBJ2-2
D gene: TRBD2
V gene: TRBV6-1
clone size: once
CDR3 DNA: TGTGCCAGCAGAGGACTAGCGGTGAACACCGGGGAGCTGTTTTTT
CDR3 protein: CASRGLAVNTGELFF

CDR3 length: 17
J gene: TRBJ2-3
D gene: TRBD2
V gene: TRBV6-8
clone size: NA
CDR3 DNA: TGTGCCAGCAGTTACGGTGGATCGCGGGAGGAGACAGATACGCAGTATTTT
CDR3 protein: CASSYGGSREETDTQYF